This TCR beta chain was captured in a study of monozygotic twins with inflammatory bowel disease. Comments on this clonotype: The antigen is not known.

UMIs containing a 6-nucleotide sample barcode were added via template switching. TCRdb reprocessed the 5' RACE reads, with one entry per CDR3 protein and no DNA. The sample's table shows some 150,000 distinct CDR3 sequences. Findings and limits, study-wide: Clonotype overlap with others was lower in IBD patients than in healthy twins, a difference that was greatest with disease activity. Nothing supported a single strong signal or clonotype that was associated with IBD.

The clonotype was recovered from a human donor with ulcerative colitis or Crohn's disease, or a healthy co-twin of an affected twin (not recorded which). The specimen sequenced was blood.

CDR3 sequence: CASSIEVGGRTEAFF. The rearrangement links TRBV5-1 to TRBJ1-1. CDR1 and CDR2 from the germline V gene are SGHRS and YFSETQ. The CDR3 sequence is 15 residues long.